A selection of T cell receptor beta chains follows, all from one sample in a study of identical twins. TCRdb re-analysed the 5' RACE reads in MiXCR, keeping a single row per CDR3 protein. This sample has under 900,000 distinct CDR3 sequences, with 12% found just once. These data were likewise used in another study, on yellow fever vaccine responses in identical twins.

The sequenced sample was PBMCs. The receptors derive from a woman aged 18 to 35 in good health. CDR3s include the opening cysteine and the closing phenylalanine or tryptophan. The D gene is left open where the match is weak. For some rows the clone size is stated as once, few or many, or as a class when expanded; others skip it.

j_call clone_size d_call v_call cdr3_aa cdr3_nt
TRBJ2-5 few TRBD2 TRBV7-2 CASSSQLAGGFETQYF TGTGCCAGCAGCTCACAACTAGCGGGGGGTTTTGAGACCCAGTACTTC
TRBJ1-2 - - TRBV20-1 CSATPGPKAGTF TGCAGTGCTACCCCGGGACCGAAGGCGGGCACCTTC
TRBJ2-2 once TRBD2 TRBV12-3/TRBV12-4 CASCTLGTSGRINTGELFF TGTGCCAGCTGTACCCTCGGGACTAGCGGGAGGATCAACACCGGGGAGCTGTTTTTT
TRBJ2-1 - - TRBV27 CASWYWGQPSYNEQFF TGTGCCAGCTGGTACTGGGGCCAACCCTCCTACAATGAGCAGTTCTTC
TRBJ2-2 many TRBD1 TRBV12-3/TRBV12-4 CASSPRTGIGELFF TGTGCCAGCAGTCCAAGGACAGGGATCGGGGAGCTGTTTTTT
TRBJ2-5 many - TRBV4-1 CASSQVYQETQYF TGCGCCAGCAGCCAGGTCTACCAAGAGACCCAGTACTTC
TRBJ1-2 few - TRBV10-2 CASSDESAANYGYTF TGCGCCAGCAGTGACGAATCTGCAGCTAACTATGGCTACACCTTC
TRBJ2-7 few TRBD1 TRBV20-1 CSARDQGTGGKREQYF TGCAGTGCTAGAGACCAAGGGACAGGGGGAAAGAGAGAGCAGTACTTC
TRBJ2-5 - - TRBV15 CATSRDAQETQYF TGTGCCACCAGCCGGGACGCGCAAGAGACCCAGTACTTC
TRBJ2-5 few TRBD1 TRBV7-2 CASSLGYGRGQETQYF TGTGCCAGCAGCTTAGGATACGGCAGGGGGCAAGAGACCCAGTACTTC
TRBJ2-3 - - TRBV29-1 CSVERLDTQYF TGCAGCGTTGAGAGATTAGATACGCAGTATTTT
TRBJ2-3 - TRBD2 TRBV4-1 CASSPWTSNTDTQYF TGCGCCAGCAGCCCCTGGACTAGCAATACAGATACGCAGTATTTT